This T cell receptor beta chain comes out of a study of breast tumors, draining lymph nodes, adjacent tissues. MiXCR, run by TCRdb on the multiplex PCR reads, gives a single entry per CDR3 protein. The sample lists around 230,000 distinct CDR3 sequences; under 40% were seen once. The CDR3 is made up of 15 amino acids. Trimming pared 5 bases from V and 5 bases from J, leaving 18 bases between. Germline V lookup: CDR1 SGHNT, CDR2 YENEEA. General study points: The data were judged consistent with most tumor T cells coming from lymph node and expanding in tumor. Data only fit, rather than demonstrated, lymph node origin of most tumor T cells.

This clonotype has a count of ten or more. Antigen specificity is unknown. Samples came from axillary lymph nodes draining the breast cancer. This rearrangement joins TRBV11-3 to TRBJ2-5, with unresolved D. The sequenced sample consisted of axillary lymph node tissue. The receptor was isolated from a female donor with breast cancer. Some clones in this sample may be carry-over from other donors' samples. The CDR3 DNA is TGTGCCAGCAGCCCCATTGCGACAAGGGTGGAGACCCAGTACTTC. It yields the protein CASSPIATRVETQYF.